This TCR beta chain comes out of a study of cytomegalovirus exposure and HLA in healthy donors listed by TCRdb under 2017. As for the study more broadly: According to a later analysis, the 110 or so validation repertoires were produced on the same platform as the roughly 700 repertoires of the first cohort. The study aimed to test whether cataloging public T cell receptors could reveal signatures of past pathogen exposure. Along with the approximately 700-subject first cohort, a separate validation cohort of around 120 different subjects was used. To predict cytomegalovirus infection status, the study combined high-throughput TCR immunosequencing, statistical association of individual TCRs with disease status, and machine learning. Findings and caveats that apply to the study as a whole: A total of fewer than 200 TCR beta chains were listed by the study as associated with cytomegalovirus. Most TCR sequences were observed very rarely across donors, whereas some public TCRs were present in many individuals. In vitro tests confirmed that a few of the cytomegalovirus-associated TCR beta chains recognize cytomegalovirus antigens. The classifier was reported to diagnose cytomegalovirus status with high specificity and sensitivity in both the original cohort and the validation cohort. Subsequent analysis determined that TCRs grouped into clusters in the first cohort also showed a tendency toward co-occurrence across the 130 or so validation repertoires, and about 93% of cluster scores exceeded 0. The authors suggested that the approach could potentially be extended to other disease states and immunological phenotypes. The validation cohort had no HLA typing available for a later analysis, so co-occurrence within that cohort was assessed over all 120 or so repertoires.

Points on this clone: Its antigen specificity is not known. Per-base quality was not reported, and no clone a single base away is much larger than it.

The CDR3 sequence holds 13 residues, the cysteine and phenylalanine included. Only CDR3 DNA remains: 39 bases, in frame from the first base. The germline V gene (reference sequence) supplies CDR1 SEHNR and CDR2 FQNEAQ. Trimming at the junction amounts to 0 bases on V and 8 bases on J, and the germline ends lie 10 bases apart. The library was made by the immunoSEQ multiplex PCR assay. The study's own analysis went as follows. A statistical classification framework was built for diagnosing cytomegalovirus status from the catalog of TCR beta chain sequences. The table was pulled from immuneACCESS by TCRdb, which kept in-frame rearrangements only. Such tables lose some clones; where checked, under half of the loss comes from unresolved V genes, and the rest has no known cause. V and J calls and clone size follow that table, whereas D and trimming were derived from the DNA. The table for this sample lists about 110,000 clones; around 85% of them were counted only once. In total, the top ten clones hold roughly 3% of the sample.

The donors belonged to the validation cohort of over a hundred subjects, which was separate from the approximately 700-subject first cohort. The rearrangement combines TRBV7-9 with TRBJ1-2, with an unclear D gene assignment. Sequenced input: PBMCs. The TCR originated in a woman aged 18-29 years in good health and CMV-seronegative. At the DNA level, the sequence is TGTGCCAGCAGCTTAGCGTATCCGGGAGGCTACACCTTC. This encodes CASSLAYPGGYTF. The CDR3, completed at both ends by the reference TRBV7-9 and TRBJ1-2 genes, gives the full variable domain DTGVSQNPRHKITKRGQNVTFRCDPISEHNRLYWYRQTLGQGPEFLTYFQNEAQLEKSRLLSDRFSAERPKGSFSTLEIQRTEQGDSAMYLCASSLAYPGGYTFGSGTRLTVV.